Listed below are T cell receptor beta chains from one sample, sequenced in a study of T cell responses to AZD1222 COVID-19 vaccine. Only in-frame clones appear in the TCRdb table, and some are missing; sequencing was by immunoSEQ multiplex PCR. The table lists 95,000 to 150,000 clones, around 91% of them singletons. The source material was peripheral blood, sampled on day 0 of AZD1222 vaccination. Receptors were obtained from an adult in good health. Each CDR3 is given with its conserved first and last residue.

CDR3 length,V gene,CDR3 protein
13,TRBV3-1/TRBV3-2,CASSQESGYEQYF
14,TRBV3-1/TRBV3-2,CASSPTGLQETQYF
13,TRBV5-5,CASSIGQAQPQHF
14,TRBV7-9,CASSDGTSFYEQFF
14,TRBV24-1,CATSSAGSQETQYF
17,TRBV7-8,CASSLAPWTGALAEAFF
14,TRBV9,CASSVEDSVLPQHF
15,TRBV5-1,CASSLVGTGSNEQFF
18,TRBV19,CASSMNSGSAGSLYEQYF
14,TRBV7-6,CASSLTQGVHEQFF
14,TRBV24-1,CATSDSRMGASQYF
16,TRBV11-3,CASSSSSGLSTGELFF
15,TRBV5-5,CASSGGTGEGETQYF
15,TRBV5-1,CASRPGTSGGETQYF
14,TRBV15,CATSKDRADYGYTF
14,TRBV3-1/TRBV3-2,CASINGGLNTEAFF
13,TRBV3-1/TRBV3-2,CASSLPGSTEAFF
15,TRBV7-9,CASSLDSATNEKLFF
17,TRBV6-1,CASSEPGQGGSNEKLFF
12,TRBV12-3/TRBV12-4,CASSVYQAEQFF
16,TRBV6-1,CASSEGAGLGNQPQHF
13,TRBV2,CASREEPTGGYTF
15,TRBV5-4,CASSFKRELVNEQFF
13,TRBV6-2/TRBV6-3,CASSLTSTGELFF
14,TRBV25-1,CASSELGRAETQYF
14,TRBV3-1/TRBV3-2,CASSLSGSNYGYTF
12,TRBV6-5,CASSGPSYGYTF
15,TRBV6-5,CASTILAGGGETQYF
14,TRBV19,CASSRGQGLFGAFF
15,TRBV30,CAWSRRYREDTEAFF
15,TRBV15,CATSRESGSYNEQFF
15,TRBV25-1,CASSHQGIVDTEAFF